This entry is about one TCR beta chain. This specimen comes from a study of technical replicates of blood from several donors. Method: immunoSEQ multiplex PCR; TCRdb's copy keeps in-frame clones and lacks some. The sample lists 75,000 to 100,000 clones; roughly 94% were seen once. The CDR3 has 11 residues. CDR1 SGDLS and CDR2 YYNGEE come from the germline V gene. The ends were cut back, 0 bases at V and 7 bases at J, with 5 bases in the middle. The chain uses TRBV9 and TRBJ2-7; D gene ambiguous. The sample consisted of T cells isolated from PBMCs. The clonotype comes from a human donor in good health. CDR3 in DNA: TGTGCCAGCAGCGTAGATAGAGAGCAGTACTTC. Its protein product is CASSVDREQYF.